The 27 T cell receptor beta chains reported below all come from one sample, sequenced in a study of T cells in Graves' hyperthyroidism and ophthalmopathy. RNA transcripts served as the template for amplifying TCR beta CDR3 regions. A set of HTBI primers served as the primers for a first-round RT-PCR of the TCR CDR3. Via MiXCR, TCRdb re-called the multiplex PCR reads, giving one row per CDR3 protein. This table has 410,000 or so distinct CDR3 sequences, over 12% appearing once. Sequencing was done on a sample of blood. The receptors come from a man between 18 and 35 years old with Graves' ophthalmopathy.

This clonotype was seen many times. The rearrangement uses TRBV20-1 and TRBJ2-7; D not certain. The CDR3 has 11 residues. The V and J ends lost 0 bases and 2 bases respectively, with 2 bases between them. CDR1 is DFQATT, CDR2 SNEGSKA, per germline (reference sequence). CDR3 amino acids: CSARDTYEQYF. The CDR3 nucleotides are TGCAGTGCTAGAGACACCTACGAGCAGTACTTC.

V gene TRBV20-1 combines with J gene TRBJ2-3; 13 nucleotides align to TRBD2. The CDR3 is 17 amino acids. The trim removed 4 bases at V and 1 base at J, leaving 8 bases unmatched. Germline assignment: CDR1 DFQATT and CDR2 SNEGSKA (reference sequence). CDR3 DNA sequence: TGCAGTGCTACCGGGACTAGCGGGGCACCACGCACAGATACGCAGTATTTT. Protein: CSATGTSGAPRTDTQYF.

Comments on this clonotype: Germline and junction disagree at one end, which may indicate a read error. The J gene is TRBJ1-2, the V gene TRBV5-1; D perhaps matches TRBD1 (6 bases). CDR3 length: 13 amino acids. The germline gives CDR1 SGHRS, CDR2 YFSETQ. This chain's CDR3 is CASGLGADYGYTF. The CDR3 bases are TGCGCCAGCGGCTTGGGGGCCGACTATGGCTACACCTTC.

The V call is TRBV3-1, the J call TRBJ1-2; D is unclear. This CDR3 has 11 amino acids. CDR1 is LGHDT, CDR2 YNNKEL, per germline (reference sequence). The V and J ends lost 4 bases and 8 bases respectively, with 8 bases between them. DNA of the CDR3: TGTGCCAGCAGCCTCAGTGGGGGCTACACCTTC. Translation gives CASSLSGGYTF.

This clonotype was detected a few times. The V call is TRBV5-4, the J call TRBJ2-7; TRBD2 aligns across 9 bases. Germline CDR1 reads SGHNT; CDR2 reads YYREEE (reference sequence). This CDR3 has 14 residues. With 2 bases clipped from V and 6 bases from J, the junction kept 6 bases outside the gene matches. The chain's CDR3 is CASSFPAGGPEQYF. In DNA, the CDR3 is TGTGCCAGCAGCTTCCCAGCGGGAGGTCCCGAGCAGTACTTC.

This clonotype appeared many times. The chain links TRBV10-3 to TRBJ2-3; possible D gene TRBD1, 5 bases. The V gene's germline CDR1 is ENHRY and CDR2 SYGVKD. V was pared by 6 bases and J by 5 bases, with 15 bases between. This CDR3 is 14 amino acids long. The CDR3 reads CAIRDTISVDTQYF. As DNA, the CDR3 is TGTGCCATCAGGGACACGATTTCGGTAGATACGCAGTATTTT.

This clonotype was found a few times. The chain couples TRBV12-3 or TRBV12-4 to TRBJ2-2; 7 nucleotides align to TRBD1. CDR3 length: 14 residues. The V and J ends lost 8 bases and 4 bases, in that order; junction bases with no gene match: 7. The CDR3: CASADRVPTGELFF. CDR3 DNA: TGTGCCAGCGCCGACAGGGTTCCCACCGGGGAGCTGTTTTTT.

At least ten counts were recorded for this clonotype. This chain uses TRBV11-3 with TRBJ2-1; tentatively, D is TRBD2 (5 bases). Per the germline V gene, CDR1 is SGHNT and CDR2 is YENEEA. V was cut by 5 bases and J by 0 bases, with 17 bases left in between. CDR3 length: 17 amino acids. CDR3 bases: TGTGCCAGCAGCCGAAGGGCGGGCGTAAACTCCTACAATGAGCAGTTCTTC. Translation gives CASSRRAGVNSYNEQFF.

In this sample, this clonotype turned up many times. The chain combines TRBV6-1 with TRBJ2-5, with 9 nucleotides matching TRBD1. This CDR3 region has 14 residues. Germline V lookup: CDR1 MNHNS, CDR2 SASEGT. Trimming removed 5 bases from V and 4 bases from J; junction bases left unmatched: 5. DNA for the CDR3: TGTGCCAGCAGTACAGGGGGCCGAGGAGAGACCCAGTACTTC. It translates to CASSTGGRGETQYF.

This clonotype was recorded many times. The rearrangement uses TRBV24-1 and TRBJ1-5; 8 bases fit TRBD1. The germline gives CDR1 KGHDR, CDR2 SFDVKD. Unmatched junction bases numbered 5, after V lost 3 bases and J lost 2 bases. CDR3 length equals 16 residues. The CDR3 reads CATSDAGGGGNQPQHF. In nucleotides, the CDR3 is TGTGCCACCAGTGATGCAGGGGGCGGGGGCAATCAGCCCCAGCATTTT.

This clonotype came up a few times. The chain uses TRBV19 and TRBJ2-3; D perhaps matches TRBD2 (5 bases). This CDR3 comprises 14 residues. Germline values: CDR1 LNHDA, CDR2 SQIVND (reference sequence). V lost 3 bases to trimming and J lost 2 bases, with 9 bases between them. CDR3 loop: CASSIPGSTDTQYF. The CDR3 DNA sequence: TGTGCCAGTAGTATTCCGGGGTCCACAGATACGCAGTATTTT.

CDR3 in DNA: TGTGCCAGCTCAGCCGGGGTCACGCAACACGGCTACACCTTC. This translates into CASSAGVTQHGYTF. The chain couples TRBV18 to TRBJ1-2, with D unclear. The CDR3 extends over 14 amino acids. Trimming left V 5 bases short and J 8 bases short, with 18 bases between. Per the germline V gene, CDR1 is KGHSH and CDR2 is LQKENI.

In this sample, this clonotype turned up many times. The gene calls are TRBV9 and TRBJ1-2; D gene unclear. The CDR3 consists of 15 residues. Germline-derived CDR1 and CDR2 are SGDLS and YYNGEE. The germline V and J ends were trimmed by 0 bases and 4 bases, with 13 bases remaining between them. The CDR3 sequence: CASSVATGSFYGYTF. CDR3 DNA: TGTGCCAGCAGCGTAGCTACGGGGAGTTTCTATGGCTACACCTTC. Drawing the rest from reference TRBV9 and TRBJ1-2, the complete variable domain is DSGVTQTPKHLITATGQRVTLRCSPRSGDLSVYWYQQSLDQGLQFLIQYYNGEERAKGNILERFSAQQFPDLHSELNLSSLELGDSALYFCASSVATGSFYGYTFGSGTRLTVV.

This clonotype was found many times. This sequence joins TRBV14 and TRBJ2-1, with 10 nucleotides matching TRBD2. Germline assignment: CDR1 SGHDN and CDR2 FVKESK. The CDR3 is made up of 17 amino acids. The J segment lost 4 bases and the V segment lost 4 bases, leaving 10 bases of the junction unmatched. Here the CDR3 reads CASSPYLTSGKYNEQFF. The CDR3 bases are TGTGCCAGCAGCCCATACCTTACTAGCGGGAAATACAATGAGCAGTTCTTC.

This clonotype was found many times. This chain joins TRBV7-8 and TRBJ1-5; tentative D call: TRBD1 (6 bases). V shed 3 bases and J shed 4 bases, with 13 bases lying between them. The CDR3 has 15 residues. Looked up from germline, CDR1 is SGHVS and CDR2 is FQNEAQ. The CDR3 loop is CASSFTTGENQPQHF. In DNA form, the CDR3 reads TGTGCCAGCAGCTTTACGACAGGAGAAAATCAGCCCCAGCATTTT.

This clonotype was counted only a few times. V and J are TRBV5-4 and TRBJ1-6, with D tentatively TRBD1 (6 bases). The CDR3 contains 15 residues. Trimming pared 0 bases from V and 10 bases from J, leaving 14 bases between. CDR1 SGHNT and CDR2 YYREEE come from the germline V gene (reference sequence). CDR3 nucleotides: TGTGCCAGCAGCTTGGGTGCAGGGGTGGTCTCACCCCTCCACTTT. As protein: CASSLGAGVVSPLHF.

This clonotype was seen at least ten times. The gene calls are TRBV27 and TRBJ2-7; no clear D. Per the germline V gene, CDR1 is MNHEY and CDR2 is SMNVEV (reference sequence). V shed 8 bases and J shed 0 bases, with 14 bases lying between them. The CDR3 sequence is 14 residues long. The CDR3 DNA is TGTGCCAGCTCACGATCAGGCTCCTCCTACGAGCAGTACTTC. Protein sequence: CASSRSGSSYEQYF.

As to this clonotype: This may come from a read error, since a much larger clone is one base off. J is TRBJ1-5 and V is TRBV6-2 or TRBV6-3; the match to TRBD1 covers 7 bases. The CDR3 has 15 amino acids. Germline CDR1 is MNHEY and CDR2 is SVGEGT. For the CDR3, the DNA is TGTGCCGGCAGTTACCAAGGGGGCGCGGGGCAGCCCCAGCATTTT. Its translation is CAGSYQGGAGQPQHF.

This clonotype was detected ten times or more. V usage is TRBV15 and J usage is TRBJ2-5, with TRBD2 identical over 9 bases. This CDR3 contains 19 residues. Germline-derived CDR1 and CDR2 are LNHNV and YYDKDF (reference sequence). Trimming took 5 bases from V and 6 from J; bases not matched to a gene: 22. CDR3 sequence: CATSGRAGGAKSEEQTQYF. In DNA form, the CDR3 reads TGTGCCACCAGCGGACGAGCGGGGGGCGCTAAATCCGAAGAGCAGACCCAGTACTTC.

This clonotype occurred many times. V and J are TRBV12-3 or TRBV12-4 and TRBJ2-1; no definite D call. This CDR3 region has 14 residues. Trimming pared 1 base from V and 7 bases from J, leaving 11 bases between. CDR3: CASSLGVNSNEQFF. Written as DNA, the CDR3 is TGTGCCAGCAGTTTAGGAGTTAACTCGAATGAGCAGTTCTTC.

There are many counts of this clonotype. The chain joins TRBV7-9 to TRBJ2-1; TRBD2 is a possible D gene (5 bases). Germline V gene lookup returns CDR1 SEHNR and CDR2 FQNEAQ (reference sequence). CDR3 size: 12 residues. V lost 8 bases, J lost 4 bases, and 9 bases lay in between. In DNA form, the CDR3 reads TGTGCCAGCCCAGGCGGGTACAATGAGCAGTTCTTC. Translating it yields CASPGGYNEQFF.

In this sample, this clonotype turned up many times. The chain has TRBV10-3 and TRBJ1-5, with D maybe TRBD1 (5 bases). V lost 4 bases to trimming and J lost 7 bases, with 17 bases between them. The CDR3 length is 15 residues. Per germline, CDR1 ENHRY and CDR2 SYGVKD. The CDR3 sequence: CAISGQRDGTQPQHF. CDR3 DNA sequence: TGTGCCATCAGTGGTCAACGGGACGGAACACAGCCCCAGCATTTT.

This clonotype has at least ten counts. V usage is TRBV30 and J usage is TRBJ1-1, with a possible D match to TRBD1 (5 bases). This CDR3 spans 12 amino acids. The germline CDR1 and CDR2 sequences are GTSNPN and SVGIG (reference sequence). V lost 8 bases, J lost 3 bases, and 13 bases lay in between. The CDR3 DNA is TGTGCCAGTAGACAGCACCACACTGAAGCTTTCTTT. Translation: CASRQHHTEAFF. The full variable domain, its missing parts supplied by reference TRBV30 and TRBJ1-1, is SQTIHQWPATLVQPVGSPLSLECTVEGTSNPNLYWYRQAAGRGLQLLFYSVGIGQISSEVPQNLSASRPQDRQFILSSKKLLLSDSGFYLCASRQHHTEAFFGQGTRLTVV.

Many counts were recorded for this clonotype. The rearrangement joins TRBV7-6 to TRBJ2-7, with TRBD1 matching over 8 bases. The ends lost 5 bases at V and 4 bases at J; junction bases unmatched: 13. Germline assignment: CDR1 SGHVS and CDR2 FNYEAQ. The CDR3 has 16 residues. CDR3 residues: CASSPEPTGDGYEQYF. CDR3 nucleotides: TGTGCCAGCAGCCCCGAGCCGACAGGGGATGGTTACGAGCAGTACTTC.

As regards this clonotype: This sequence may be a read error, since a much larger clone differs from it by one base. The V call is TRBV5-1, the J call TRBJ2-2, with D unresolved. This CDR3 is built from 15 residues. In germline, CDR1 is SGHRS, CDR2 YFSETQ. Trimming shortened V by 3 bases and J by 7 bases, and 16 bases separated the two germline ends. In nucleotides, the CDR3 is TGCGCCAGCAGCTCGAACAGCTTGTCCGGCGGGGAGCTGTTTTTT. This gives the protein CASSSNSLSGGELFF.

The chain has TRBV25-1 and TRBJ2-3; D is uncertain. The germline V and J ends were trimmed by 5 bases and 4 bases, with 13 bases remaining between them. The CDR3 runs to 14 residues. Germline CDR1 MGHDK, CDR2 SYGVNS. The CDR3 loop is CASSIQRGSDTQYF. The CDR3 coding sequence is TGTGCCAGCAGTATCCAAAGAGGTTCAGATACGCAGTATTTT.

This clonotype was observed at least ten times. DNA of the CDR3: TGTGCCACCAGTGATCCTAGCGGGAGGAGGGGCGAGCAGTACTTC. Protein product: CATSDPSGRRGEQYF. The chain combines TRBV24-1 with TRBJ2-7, with 11 bases lining up with TRBD2. This CDR3 region has 15 residues. CDR1 is KGHDR and CDR2 is SFDVKD in the germline V gene. The V and J ends lost 3 bases and 6 bases, in that order; junction bases with no gene match: 6.